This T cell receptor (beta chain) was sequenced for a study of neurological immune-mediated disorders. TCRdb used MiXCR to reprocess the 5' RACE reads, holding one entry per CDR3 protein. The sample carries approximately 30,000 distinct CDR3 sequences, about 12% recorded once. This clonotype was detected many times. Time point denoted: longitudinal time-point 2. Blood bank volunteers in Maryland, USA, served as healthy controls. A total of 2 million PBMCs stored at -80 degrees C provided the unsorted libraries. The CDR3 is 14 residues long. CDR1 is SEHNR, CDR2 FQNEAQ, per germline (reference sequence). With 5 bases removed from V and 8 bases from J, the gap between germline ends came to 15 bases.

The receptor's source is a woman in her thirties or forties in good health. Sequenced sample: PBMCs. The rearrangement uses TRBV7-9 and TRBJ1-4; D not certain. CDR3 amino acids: CASSRNEGMEKLFF. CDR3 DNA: TGTGCCAGCAGCCGCAACGAAGGGATGGAAAAACTGTTTTTT.